The clone carrying this T cell receptor (beta chain) occurred a few times. Its antigen is unknown. The CDR3 has 14 residues. Trimming removed 7 bases from V and 3 bases from J; junction bases left unmatched: 3. In germline, CDR1 is KGHDR, CDR2 SFDVKD. Isolating PBMCs gave at least 6 million of these cells per sample. These data originate in a study of blood T cells in healthy people across ages. Findings of the study overall: Fewer expanded clones and more diversity marked long-lived versus aged donors.

Using a J-beta primer mix together with a sample-barcoded 5' primer, a second PCR was run for roughly 7 to 12 cycles. TCRdb recomputed calls from the 5' RACE reads with MiXCR, one row per CDR3 protein. This sample carries approximately 730,000 distinct CDR3 sequences, about 40% of them seen once, and the ten largest clones take more than 20%. The receptor comes from a woman aged 55-70 years in good health. The source material was blood. V and J are TRBV24-1 and TRBJ2-3; the match to TRBD2 covers 10 bases. The chain's CDR3 is CATRSGGATDTQYF. In nucleotides, the CDR3 is TGTGCCACCAGGAGCGGGGGGGCGACAGATACGCAGTATTTT.